Included here is one T cell receptor (beta chain) sequence, with context. The assay was immunoSEQ multiplex PCR, and TCRdb's table has in-frame clones only and misses some. The sample lists some 350,000 clones; more than 70% were seen once. This specimen belongs to a study of blood T cell repertoires in COVID-19. Enrolment of Seattle patients took place during active infection, and they were followed longitudinally. With V trimmed by 5 bases and J by 4 bases, 8 bases remained unmatched. Per germline, CDR1 SGHAT and CDR2 FQNNGV. This CDR3 has 16 amino acids. The source material was peripheral blood. This sequence was found in a woman in her 30s with COVID-19, enrolled during active disease. The chain recombines TRBV11-2 with TRBJ2-2; 9 nucleotides match TRBD1. The CDR3 reads CASSPRTGVGTGELFF. The CDR3 nucleotides are TGTGCCAGCAGCCCACGGACAGGGGTGGGCACCGGGGAGCTGTTTTTT.